This T cell receptor (beta chain) was found in a study of neurological immune-mediated disorders. The cDNA came from 5'RACE, which used 10-nucleotide random UMIs. From 15-18 subjects, over 180 million TCR-beta sequences were obtained in each sequencing run. TCRdb re-derived calls from the 5' RACE reads in MiXCR, one entry per CDR3 protein. The sample records about 55,000 distinct CDR3 sequences, 3% to 4.5% being singletons. The study's findings and limits: Across subjects, no CDR3 amino acid sequence appeared in expanded clones of more than one subject, a finding that suggested private repertoires in all groups.

Germline CDR1 and CDR2: ENHRY and SYGVKD. The length of the CDR3 is 16 residues. Trimming took 6 bases from V and 8 from J; bases not matched to a gene: 16. The sample holds many counts of this clonotype. Its antigen remains unknown. Unsorted libraries were derived from 2 million PBMCs stored at -80 C. This rearrangement joins TRBV10-3 to TRBJ2-1; 7 bases are shared with TRBD2. This clonotype was sampled from a man aged 25-45 years with multiple sclerosis. The sample was PBMCs. CDR3 loop: CAIRGVRRERGDEQFF. CDR3 coding DNA: TGTGCCATCAGAGGGGTCAGGCGGGAGAGAGGCGATGAGCAGTTCTTC.